The 30 T cell receptor beta chains in this list originate from one sample, sequenced in a study of T-cell memory formation after mild COVID-19. Each CDR3 protein is one row after TCRdb ran MiXCR on the 5' RACE reads. This table has approximately 300,000 distinct CDR3 sequences, around a sixth appearing once. Sequences were obtained from PBMCs or a T cell subset sorted from them (not recorded which). Receptors were obtained from a man younger than 35 who had mild COVID-19 (a few samples of this study predate the infection). Cell type and time point are not known.

This clonotype was found many times. The CDR3 region is CASTRGDSSSGANVLTF. Here the CDR3 DNA reads TGCGCCAGCACCCGGGGGGACAGCAGCTCTGGGGCCAACGTCCTGACTTTC. The chain has TRBV4-3 and TRBJ2-6, with D perhaps assigned TRBD1 or TRBD2 (7 bases each). From germline, CDR1 is LGHNA and CDR2 YSLEER. Trimming took off 7 bases at V and 0 bases at J, with 16 bases between the two ends. This CDR3 has 17 amino acids.

A few counts support this clonotype. V is TRBV18 and J is TRBJ1-6; no clear D. CDR1 and CDR2 from the germline V gene are KGHSH and LQKENI. Trimming took 6 bases from V and 5 from J, leaving 8 bases between them. This CDR3 region has 13 residues. CDR3 region: CASSSIDNSPLHF. The CDR3, as DNA: TGTGCCAGCTCCTCGATAGATAATTCACCCCTCCACTTT.

This chain links TRBV7-8 with TRBJ2-7; no definite D call. The CDR3 consists of 13 residues. The germline V and J ends were trimmed by 5 bases and 0 bases, with 8 bases remaining between them. The germline V gene has CDR1 SGHVS and CDR2 FQNEAQ. CDR3 DNA: TGTGCCAGCAGCCACGGAATCTCCTACGAGCAGTACGTC. It codes for CASSHGISYEQYV.

The V and J genes are TRBV25-1 and TRBJ1-1, with TRBD1 identical over 7 bases. The junction had 4 bases not matched to a gene; V was cut back by 6 bases and J by 3 bases. Germline lookup yields CDR1 MGHDK and CDR2 SYGVNS. The CDR3 extends over 13 amino acids. This CDR3 is CASRGQLDTEAFF. The CDR3 bases are TGTGCCAGCAGGGGACAGCTGGACACTGAAGCTTTCTTT.

This clonotype showed up just a few times. This chain uses TRBV7-6 with TRBJ2-7; 10 positions agree with TRBD1. CDR3 length equals 16 residues. Germline CDR1 is SGHVS and CDR2 is FNYEAQ. Unmatched junction bases numbered 6, after V lost 4 bases and J lost 0 bases. The DNA for the CDR3 is TGTGCCAGCAGCTACCGGGACAGGGGCTTCTCCTACGAGCAGTACGTC. It specifies CASSYRDRGFSYEQYV.

This clonotype was counted between two and nine times. The chain has TRBV6-5 and TRBJ2-7, with TRBD1 identical over 9 bases. The germline gives CDR1 MNHEY, CDR2 SVGAGI. The CDR3 runs 13 residues. V dropped 2 bases and J dropped 8; count of bases not matched to a gene: 4. The CDR3 protein is CASSYLGQGQQYF. CDR3 bases: TGTGCCAGCAGTTACCTGGGACAGGGCCAGCAGTACTTC.

The rearrangement uses TRBV27 and TRBJ1-4, with D maybe TRBD1 (6 bases). Germline loops: CDR1 MNHEY, CDR2 SMNVEV (reference sequence). This CDR3 is 15 amino acids long. V gave up 2 bases and J gave up 5 bases, with 12 bases separating them. This CDR3 reads CASSLLGGSNEKLFF. The CDR3 nucleotides are TGTGCCAGCAGTTTACTAGGGGGGTCGAATGAAAAACTGTTTTTT.

The chain joins TRBV27 to TRBJ1-5; D not resolved. The CDR3 is made up of 15 amino acids. Germline-derived CDR1 and CDR2 are MNHEY and SMNVEV (reference sequence). V was trimmed by 5 bases and J by 7 bases, leaving 18 bases between them. The CDR3 loop reads CASSPGRAYDQPQHF. In nucleotides, the CDR3 is TGTGCCAGCAGTCCAGGACGGGCGTATGACCAGCCCCAGCATTTT.

This clonotype has at least ten counts. The chain links TRBV6-5 to TRBJ2-7; TRBD1 agrees at 7 bases. The V and J ends lost 5 bases and 9 bases, in that order; junction bases with no gene match: 16. The CDR3 spans 15 residues. The germline V gene has CDR1 MNHEY and CDR2 SVGAGI. The DNA of the CDR3 is TGTGCCAGCAGTCAAAGACAGGGTGCTCTATCGGGGCAGTACTTC. Translating gives CASSQRQGALSGQYF.

The CDR3 bases are TGTGCCAGCAGCATACCACACGGGCCTGAGGGAAGAGTGGAGCAGTTCTTC. It specifies CASSIPHGPEGRVEQFF. The chain combines TRBV7-2 with TRBJ2-1, with D possibly being TRBD2 (5 bases). Germline V CDR1 and CDR2: SGHTA, FQGNSA. V lost 5 bases, J lost 10 bases, and 27 bases lay in between. The CDR3 covers 17 residues.

The J gene is TRBJ1-2, the V gene TRBV7-9; D gene unclear. V lost 8 bases, J lost 4 bases, and 8 bases lay in between. Germline-derived CDR1 and CDR2 are SEHNR and FQNEAQ (reference sequence). The CDR3 totals 11 residues. For the CDR3, the DNA is TGTGCCAGCGGTGGGATCTATGGCTACACCTTC. This translates into CASGGIYGYTF.

V gene TRBV10-3 combines with J gene TRBJ2-7; D is perhaps TRBD1 (7 bases). The germline CDR1 and CDR2 sequences are ENHRY and SYGVKD. Trimming took 4 bases from V and 5 from J, leaving 12 bases between them. The CDR3 has 13 residues. CDR3 DNA sequence: TGTGCCATCAGTGGGGGCAGGGGGGACGAGCAGTACGTC. Translating gives CAISGGRGDEQYV.

The chain combines TRBV5-1 with TRBJ1-6, with 8 bases fitting TRBD1. This CDR3 is 16 amino acids long. CDR1 is SGHRS and CDR2 is YFSETQ in the germline V gene. V lost 4 bases and J lost 5; bases outside the gene matches: 8. The CDR3 DNA follows: TGCGCCAGCAGCCAAAAGACAGGGGCGGATAATTCACCCCTCCACTTT. Translated: CASSQKTGADNSPLHF. Combining the CDR3 with reference TRBV5-1 and TRBJ1-6 gives the whole variable domain KAGVTQTPRYLIKTRGQQVTLSCSPISGHRSVSWYQQTPGQGLQFLFEYFSETQRNKGNFPGRFSGRQFSNSRSEMNVSTLELGDSALYLCASSQKTGADNSPLHFGNGTRLTVT.

This clonotype was observed many times. The chain carries TRBV30 and TRBJ1-1, with D uncertain. The CDR3 spans 13 residues. Germline V lookup: CDR1 GTSNPN, CDR2 SVGIG (reference sequence). Trimming stripped 0 bases from V and 4 bases from J, with 9 bases between. The CDR3 sequence is CAWSVALSTEAFF. The CDR3 DNA sequence: TGTGCCTGGAGTGTGGCTTTGAGCACTGAAGCTTTCTTT.

This clonotype was seen only a few times. V is TRBV2 and J is TRBJ1-1; the D gene is possibly TRBD1 (5 bases). Trimming cost V 2 bases and J 11 bases, with 15 bases left between them. Germline V lookup: CDR1 SNHLY, CDR2 FYNNEI. The CDR3 has 13 amino acids. The CDR3 loop is CASSETEKGQAFF. The CDR3 DNA sequence: TGTGCCAGCAGTGAAACGGAGAAGGGGCAGGCTTTCTTT.

The chain has TRBV5-1 and TRBJ2-7, with 12 bases matching TRBD2. Germline CDR1 and CDR2: SGHRS and YFSETQ. This CDR3 spans 15 amino acids. The V and J ends lost 0 bases and 6 bases, in that order; junction bases with no gene match: 4. CDR3 protein: CASSLAGLAGSEQYF. In nucleotides, the CDR3 is TGCGCCAGCAGCTTGGCGGGACTAGCGGGTTCCGAGCAGTACTTC.

The V call is TRBV24-1, the J call TRBJ2-1; D unresolved. The V gene lost 0 bases and the J gene lost 9 bases, with 2 bases spanning the gap. CDR1 and CDR2 (germline): KGHDR, SFDVKD. This CDR3 comprises 11 residues. The CDR3 here is CATSDLVEQFF. The CDR3, as DNA: TGTGCCACCAGTGATTTGGTTGAGCAGTTCTTC.

This clonotype was counted between two and nine times. CDR3 amino acids: CASSGGQGLPGNTIYF. For the CDR3, the DNA is TGTGCCAGCAGCGGCGGGCAGGGGCTCCCTGGAAACACCATATATTTT. The chain recombines TRBV7-9 with TRBJ1-3; D is possibly TRBD1 (6 bases). Trimming shortened V by 5 bases and J by 2 bases, and 16 bases separated the two germline ends. Germline V CDR1 and CDR2: SEHNR, FQNEAQ (reference sequence). CDR3 length: 16 amino acids.

This clonotype was detected only a few times. The chain joins TRBV14 to TRBJ2-1; the D is unclear. The length of the CDR3 is 17 residues. From germline, CDR1 is SGHDN and CDR2 FVKESK. Trimming shortened V by 1 base and J by 4 bases, and 17 bases separated the two germline ends. CDR3 region: CASSQVSNRWAYNEQFF. The CDR3 DNA sequence: TGTGCCAGCAGCCAAGTGTCCAACCGATGGGCTTACAATGAGCAGTTCTTC.

V is TRBV6-5 and J is TRBJ1-3, with D maybe TRBD1 (5 bases). Germline V gives CDR1 MNHEY, CDR2 SVGAGI. This CDR3 comprises 15 residues. V was pared by 4 bases and J by 0 bases, with 10 bases between. This CDR3 is CASSWDGYSGNTIYF. CDR3 coding DNA: TGTGCCAGCAGTTGGGACGGCTACTCTGGAAACACCATATATTTT.

This rearrangement joins TRBV2 to TRBJ1-1; TRBD1 is a possible D gene (6 bases). Trimming took 4 bases from V and 1 from J, leaving 16 bases between them. The germline gives CDR1 SNHLY, CDR2 FYNNEI. This CDR3 contains 16 residues. CDR3 amino acids: CASSASAGEKNTEAFF. For the CDR3, the DNA is TGTGCCAGCAGTGCCTCTGCAGGGGAGAAGAACACTGAAGCTTTCTTT.

The chain is built from TRBV7-9 and TRBJ1-2; D uncertain. CDR1 is SEHNR and CDR2 is FQNEAQ in the germline V gene (reference sequence). This CDR3 comprises 11 residues. V lost 8 bases and J lost 3, with 7 bases in between. In DNA form, the CDR3 reads TGTGCCAGCCATGGTTACTATGGCTACACCTTC. It translates to CASHGYYGYTF.

This clonotype was recorded a few times. The CDR3 DNA is TGTGCCAGCAGCGAAGGGGACACCCCTAACTATGGCTACACCTTC. It encodes CASSEGDTPNYGYTF. V gene TRBV9 combines with J gene TRBJ1-2, with TRBD1 as a possible D gene (6 bases). The length of the CDR3 is 15 residues. The V end lost 3 bases, the J end lost 0 bases, and 12 bases lay between the germline ends. CDR1 and CDR2 (germline): SGDLS, YYNGEE.

This clonotype has ten or more counts. The V and J genes are TRBV5-1 and TRBJ2-5, with D maybe TRBD2 (6 bases). Looked up from germline, CDR1 is SGHRS and CDR2 is YFSETQ. The CDR3 consists of 16 residues. V shed 4 bases and J shed 6 bases, with 22 bases lying between them. The CDR3: CASSPGTSTAVKTQYF. The DNA for the CDR3 is TGCGCCAGCAGCCCAGGGACTTCGACCGCGGTGAAGACCCAGTACTTC.

The rearrangement links TRBV7-9 to TRBJ2-1; maybe TRBD1 (6 bases). This CDR3 spans 15 amino acids. V lost 4 bases to trimming and J lost 7 bases, with 17 bases between them. Germline V gives CDR1 SEHNR, CDR2 FQNEAQ (reference sequence). DNA of the CDR3: TGTGCCAGCAGCTCACCACTGGGGGCCGGGAATGAGCAGTTCTTC. This translates into CASSSPLGAGNEQFF.

The chain has TRBV29-1 and TRBJ2-5; the D gene is possibly TRBD2 (6 bases). Germline CDR1 is SQVTM and CDR2 is ANQGSEA. V lost 4 bases to trimming and J lost 3 bases, with 15 bases between them. The CDR3 is 14 residues long. Written as DNA, the CDR3 is TGCAGCGTTGGGGCTCTTACGGGGGAAGAGACCCAGTACTTC. As protein: CSVGALTGEETQYF.

V usage is TRBV20-1 and J usage is TRBJ2-7; D not certain. Germline CDR1 and CDR2: DFQATT and SNEGSKA (reference sequence). The CDR3 length is 12 residues. V was cut by 0 bases and J by 4 bases, with 7 bases left in between. The DNA of the CDR3 is TGCAGTGCTAGAGATGACGGGTACGAGCAGTACTTC. It specifies CSARDDGYEQYF.

This clonotype came up a few times. The J gene is TRBJ1-3, the V gene TRBV12-3 or TRBV12-4; D not resolved. This CDR3 contains 13 residues. Trimming left V 3 bases short and J 4 bases short, with 7 bases between. The CDR3 protein is CASSFALGNTIYF. The DNA for the CDR3 is TGTGCCAGCAGTTTCGCCTTAGGAAACACCATATATTTT.

Ten or more counts support this clonotype. CDR3 sequence: CASSLDGPSQTQYF. DNA of the CDR3: TGTGCCAGCAGCTTAGACGGACCCTCTCAGACCCAGTACTTC. The chain employs TRBV11-2 and TRBJ2-5, with D hard to call. V was trimmed by 0 bases and J by 6 bases, leaving 11 bases between them. The germline V gene encodes CDR1 SGHAT and CDR2 FQNNGV. The CDR3 runs 14 residues.

A few counts support this clonotype. This chain uses TRBV10-3 with TRBJ2-1; 9 bases agree with TRBD2. This CDR3 has 14 amino acids. Trimming at V came to 6 bases and at J to 6 bases, leaving 6 bases not matched to a gene. Germline CDR1 and CDR2: ENHRY and SYGVKD. CDR3 DNA: TGTGCCATCAGGCCCGGGACTAGCTCCAATGAGCAGTTCTTC. This sequence encodes CAIRPGTSSNEQFF.